What follows are 8 T cell receptor beta chains derived from one specimen sequenced in a study of shared clonotypes between healthy human individuals. Positively selected for CCR7, the CD45RO-negative cells used as naive CD8 cells excluded terminally differentiated effector memory CD45RA+ cells. TCRdb keeps only in-frame clones here, not all; method: immunoSEQ multiplex PCR. Among under 700,000 clones, 85% to 95% were seen once, and the ten largest hold approximately 0.11%. The sample consisted of naive CD8+ T cells sorted from blood. The receptors here all came from a woman under 40 in good health.

In the case of this clone: Other DNA sequences in this sample translate to the same CDR3. The DNA for the CDR3 is TGTGCCAGCAGCCCTACAGGAAATGAGCAGTTCTTC. This translates into CASSPTGNEQFF. The rearrangement uses TRBV13 and TRBJ2-1, with a weak D call TRBD1 (5 bases). Trimming pared 5 bases from V and 7 bases from J, leaving 9 bases between. The CDR3 is 12 residues long. Germline V gene lookup returns CDR1 PRHDT and CDR2 FYEKMQ (reference sequence).

The chain has TRBV21-1 and TRBJ2-7; the DNA was not used to check the table's D call, TRBD2. TRBV21-1 is described as a pseudogene. This CDR3 is 17 amino acids long. DNA of the CDR3: TGTGCCAGCAGCAGCGGCCGCCGGCGGGGATACTCCTACGAGCAGTACTTC. Amino acid sequence: CASSSGRRRGYSYEQYF.

V and J are TRBV27 and TRBJ2-7; 9 bases agree with TRBD2. V dropped 3 bases and J dropped 3; count of bases not matched to a gene: 9. This CDR3 has 16 amino acids. The germline gives CDR1 MNHEY, CDR2 SMNVEV (reference sequence). DNA for the CDR3: TGTGCCAGCAGTTTTCTAGCGGGGAGCCTGGTCTACGAGCAGTACTTC. Its translation: CASSFLAGSLVYEQYF.

The rearrangement links TRBV28 to TRBJ2-7; TRBD1 matches 9 bases. J was trimmed by 4 bases and V by 5 bases; bases with no gene match: 12. This CDR3 is 16 amino acids long. Looked up from germline, CDR1 is MDHEN and CDR2 is SYDVKM. This CDR3 reads CASSQELGQGFYEQYF. The CDR3 coding sequence is TGTGCCAGCAGTCAGGAGTTAGGACAGGGGTTTTACGAGCAGTACTTC.

The rearrangement links TRBV28 to TRBJ2-7, with 10 bases identical to TRBD1. CDR3 length: 14 amino acids. From germline, CDR1 is MDHEN and CDR2 SYDVKM. V gave up 6 bases and J gave up 2 bases; unmatched junction bases: 4. CDR3 protein: CASRHGQGAYEQYF. The CDR3, as DNA: TGTGCCAGCAGGCATGGACAGGGGGCCTACGAGCAGTACTTC.

The chain couples TRBV11-2 to TRBJ2-7, with 7 nucleotides matching TRBD1. The CDR3 has 14 residues. Germline V gene data show CDR1 as SGHAT and CDR2 as FQNNGV. The V segment lost 2 bases and the J segment 4 bases; nucleotides outside the gene matches: 5. CDR3 sequence reads: CASSLQGVGYEQYF. The CDR3 nucleotides read TGTGCCAGCAGCTTACAGGGGGTGGGGTACGAGCAGTACTTC.

This clone occurred once. This chain links TRBV29-1 with TRBJ2-1; TRBD2 might be the D (6 bases). The V end was cut by 7 bases, the J end by 2 bases, with 12 bases between. CDR1 and CDR2 from the germline V gene are SQVTM and ANQGSEA. This CDR3 contains 13 residues. CDR3 sequence reads: CSAEEGAYNEQFF. In nucleotides, the CDR3 is TGCAGCGCTGAGGAGGGAGCCTACAATGAGCAGTTCTTC.

The chain links TRBV7-2 to TRBJ2-7; 8 nucleotides align to TRBD2. CDR3 length: 16 amino acids. The J segment lost 3 bases and the V segment lost 5 bases, leaving 12 bases of the junction unmatched. Germline loops: CDR1 SGHTA, CDR2 FQGNSA. CDR3 nucleotides: TGTGCCAGCAGCGCATCGGGGGGGCTAGCGAGCTACGAGCAGTACTTC. This sequence encodes CASSASGGLASYEQYF.